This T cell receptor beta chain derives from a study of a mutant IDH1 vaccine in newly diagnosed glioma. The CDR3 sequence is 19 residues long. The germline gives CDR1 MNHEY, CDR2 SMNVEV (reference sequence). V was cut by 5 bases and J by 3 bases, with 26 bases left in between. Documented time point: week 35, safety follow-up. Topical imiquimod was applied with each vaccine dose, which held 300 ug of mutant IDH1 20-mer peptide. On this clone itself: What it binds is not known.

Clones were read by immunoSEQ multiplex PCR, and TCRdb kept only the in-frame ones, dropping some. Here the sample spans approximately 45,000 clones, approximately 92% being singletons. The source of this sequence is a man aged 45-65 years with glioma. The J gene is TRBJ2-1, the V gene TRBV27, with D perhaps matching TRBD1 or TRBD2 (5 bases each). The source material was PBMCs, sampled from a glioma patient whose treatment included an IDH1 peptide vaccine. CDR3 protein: CASSVTGTRSQVGYNEQFF. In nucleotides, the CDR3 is TGTGCCAGCAGTGTCACCGGGACGAGGAGTCAGGTGGGCTACAATGAGCAGTTCTTC.